Listed below are T cell receptor beta chains from one sample, sequenced in a study of cytomegalovirus exposure and HLA in healthy donors. Clones were read by immunoSEQ multiplex PCR, and TCRdb kept only the in-frame ones, dropping some. The sample records some 170,000 clones, roughly 90% being singletons. Material for sequencing was PBMCs. These receptors originate from a woman younger than 35 in good health and CMV-seropositive. The conserved cysteine and the conserved F or W are not part of the CDR3 here. The D gene is left open where the match is weak.

V gene | D gene | CDR3 protein
TRBV2 | TRBD2 | ASGVTSDQETQY
TRBV10-3 | - | AVQGLQGADTQY
TRBV6-1 | - | ASRARAEYTDTQY
TRBV5-4 | - | ASSLEPGKNTEAF
TRBV19 | - | ASSMTGSSYNEQF
TRBV27 | TRBD1 | ASSLSTGETGELF
TRBV12-5 | - | ASGPSGANVLT
TRBV15 | TRBD2 | ATSRDRALAGNEQF
TRBV4-3 | - | ASSQDRRGAVYGYT
TRBV5-6 | - | ASSLAGGSGLF
TRBV5-1 | - | ASSLASLIMNTEAF
TRBV11-1 | TRBD2 | ASSLMAGEGDTQY
TRBV7-9 | TRBD2 | ASSRTSGRYEQY
TRBV6-1 | - | ASSEGEIGNTEAF
TRBV11-2 | - | ASSWNGGRDGYT
TRBV30 | TRBD1 | AWSGHRGQETQY
TRBV6-5 | TRBD1 | ASSRDSLQETQY
TRBV4-1 | - | ASSQLTASLYGYT
TRBV10-3 | TRBD1 | AISGQGDNEQY
TRBV11-2 | - | ASSLDPGGVSGLNTGELF
TRBV6-6 | TRBD1 | ASGTGLYNQPQH
TRBV5-1 | - | ASSLQGPNEQF
TRBV9 | - | ASSAHLQGITDTQY
TRBV28 | - | ASSPTAGSYEQY
TRBV4-3 | - | ASSQDYDTDYSYNEQF
TRBV4-3 | - | ASSQGSGSTGELF
TRBV5-1 | - | ASSPRGNTEAF
TRBV15 | - | ATSRYRQETQY
TRBV11-2 | TRBD2 | ASSLARGLALDTQY
TRBV11-3 | TRBD2 | ASSFGASGSWVTQY
TRBV28 | TRBD1 | ASSKTGTGLYEQY
TRBV4-1 | - | ASSPNRGGSYEQY
TRBV11-1 | TRBD2 | ASSPRLAGGIYEQY
TRBV2 | TRBD1 | ASRSGTGVINEQF
TRBV13 | - | ASSSPTGIEAF
TRBV27 | - | ASSSGAQGHEQY
TRBV5-1 | TRBD2 | ASSPGLAGGLDTQY
TRBV4-1 | TRBD1 | ASSQEVGGGPVELF
TRBV15 | - | ATSTRAESYNEQF
TRBV27 | TRBD2 | ASSSSGILDTQY